This TCR beta chain came from a study of blood T cell repertoires in COVID-19. Study context: Sources were T cells, B-cell-depleted T cells, or PBMCs; the material itself was cDNA or gDNA.

Germline CDR1 reads LGHDT; CDR2 reads YNNKEL (reference sequence). CDR3 size: 15 residues. The junction had 0 bases not matched to a gene; V was cut back by 5 bases and J by 0 bases. Sequencing used immunoSEQ multiplex PCR; TCRdb keeps in-frame clones, though not all of them. The table includes about 63,000 clones, just over 85% detected once. J is TRBJ2-6 and V is TRBV3-1 (or the pseudogene TRBV3-2); 8 bases match TRBD1. The TCR sequence derives from a human donor in a cohort sampled during active COVID-19. What was sequenced was peripheral blood. The CDR3 is CASSDRGSGANVLTF. CDR3 nucleotide sequence: TGTGCCAGCAGCGACAGGGGCTCTGGGGCCAACGTCCTGACTTTC.